This TCR beta chain was recovered during a study of molecular identifiers for immune sequencing clone quantification. Overall study context: Five aliquots were made in replicates from the RNA of about 20,000 or 100,000 naive CD8 cells, and four were sequenced.

Libraries of naive CD8 cells were prepared from about 20,000 to 1,000,000 sorted cells using 10%, 30% or 50% RNA. Sorting selected naive CD8 T cells with a CD8+CD4-CCR7+CD45RA+ phenotype. This CDR3 spans 12 amino acids. V was clipped by 3 bases and J by 5 bases, with 9 bases between them. Per germline, CDR1 SGHDT and CDR2 YYEEEE. MiXCR, applied by TCRdb to the PCR reads, yields one record per CDR3 protein. The sample records around 470,000 distinct CDR3 sequences, around a fifth being singletons. Only a few counts were recorded for this clonotype. J is TRBJ2-7 and V is TRBV5-6; D tentatively fits TRBD1 or TRBD2 (5 bases each). The receptor comes from a human donor in good health. Some libraries in this study had Jurkat cell RNA spiked in. What was sequenced was naive CD8+ T cells from blood, with Jurkat cell RNA spiked in. Subset of the sample: FACS-sorted CD8+CD4-CCR7+CD45RA+ naive T cells. The CDR3 reads CASSYGTDEQYF. CDR3 bases: TGTGCCAGCAGCTATGGGACGGACGAGCAGTACTTC.